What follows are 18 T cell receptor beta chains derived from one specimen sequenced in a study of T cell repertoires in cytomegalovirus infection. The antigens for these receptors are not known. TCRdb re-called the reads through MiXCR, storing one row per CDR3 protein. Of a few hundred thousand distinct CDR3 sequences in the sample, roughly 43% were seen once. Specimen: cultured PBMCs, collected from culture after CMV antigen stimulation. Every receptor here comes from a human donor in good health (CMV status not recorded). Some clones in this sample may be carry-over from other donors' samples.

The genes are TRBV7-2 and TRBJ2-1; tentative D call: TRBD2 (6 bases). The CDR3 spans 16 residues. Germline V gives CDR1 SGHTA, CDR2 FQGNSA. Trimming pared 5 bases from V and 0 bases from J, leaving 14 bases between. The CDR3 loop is CASSPTLANSYNEQFF. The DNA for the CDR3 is TGTGCCAGCAGCCCCACCCTAGCGAACTCCTACAATGAGCAGTTCTTC.

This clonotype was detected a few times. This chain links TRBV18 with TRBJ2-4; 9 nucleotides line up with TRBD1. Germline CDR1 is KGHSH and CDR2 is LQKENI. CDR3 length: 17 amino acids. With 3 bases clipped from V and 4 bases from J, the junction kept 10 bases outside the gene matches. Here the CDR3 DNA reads TGTGCCAGCTCACCGGGACAGGGTTATAATCAAAAAAACATTCAGTACTTC. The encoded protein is CASSPGQGYNQKNIQYF.

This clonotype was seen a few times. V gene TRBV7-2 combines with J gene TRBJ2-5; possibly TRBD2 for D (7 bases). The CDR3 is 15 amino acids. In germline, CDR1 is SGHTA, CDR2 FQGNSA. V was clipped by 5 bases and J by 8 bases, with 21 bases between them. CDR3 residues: CASSGGGASLQTQYF. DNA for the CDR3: TGTGCCAGCAGCGGAGGGGGGGCGTCCTTACAAACCCAGTACTTC.

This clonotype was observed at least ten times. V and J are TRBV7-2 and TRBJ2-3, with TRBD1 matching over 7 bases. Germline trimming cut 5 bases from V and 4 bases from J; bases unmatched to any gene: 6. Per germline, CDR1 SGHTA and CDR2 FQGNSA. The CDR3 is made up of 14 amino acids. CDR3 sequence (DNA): TGTGCCAGCAGCCGAGACAGGGTTTCAGATACGCAGTATTTT. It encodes CASSRDRVSDTQYF.

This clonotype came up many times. CDR3 residues: CASSLSGGSYEQYF. The CDR3 DNA is TGTGCCAGCAGCTTAAGCGGGGGCTCCTACGAGCAGTACTTC. This rearrangement joins TRBV7-2 to TRBJ2-7; 8 nucleotides line up with TRBD2. This CDR3 has 14 residues. After removal of 2 bases from V and 0 bases from J, the junction contained 0 bases not matched to a gene. CDR1 is SGHTA and CDR2 is FQGNSA in the germline V gene.

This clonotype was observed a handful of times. This CDR3 reads CASNHHLGGNGYTF. CDR3 DNA sequence: TGTGCCAGCAACCACCACTTGGGGGGCAATGGCTACACCTTC. The chain uses TRBV7-9 and TRBJ1-2; D possibly corresponds to TRBD1 (6 bases). CDR1 is SEHNR, CDR2 FQNEAQ, per germline (reference sequence). The CDR3 runs 14 residues. The V end lost 7 bases, the J end lost 6 bases, and 18 bases lay between the germline ends.

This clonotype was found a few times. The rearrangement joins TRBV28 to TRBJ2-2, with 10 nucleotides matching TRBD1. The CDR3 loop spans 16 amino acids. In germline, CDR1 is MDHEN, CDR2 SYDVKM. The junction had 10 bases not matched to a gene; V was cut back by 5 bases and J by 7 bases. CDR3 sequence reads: CASSPHGTGVDGELFF. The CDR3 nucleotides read TGTGCCAGCAGTCCCCACGGGACAGGGGTGGACGGGGAGCTGTTTTTT.

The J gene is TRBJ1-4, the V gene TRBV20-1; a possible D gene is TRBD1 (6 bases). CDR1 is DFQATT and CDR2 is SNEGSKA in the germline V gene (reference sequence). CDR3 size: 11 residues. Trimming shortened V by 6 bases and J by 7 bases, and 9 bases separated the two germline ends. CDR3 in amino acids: CSARTAEKLFF. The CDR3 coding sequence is TGCAGTGCAAGGACAGCTGAAAAACTGTTTTTT.

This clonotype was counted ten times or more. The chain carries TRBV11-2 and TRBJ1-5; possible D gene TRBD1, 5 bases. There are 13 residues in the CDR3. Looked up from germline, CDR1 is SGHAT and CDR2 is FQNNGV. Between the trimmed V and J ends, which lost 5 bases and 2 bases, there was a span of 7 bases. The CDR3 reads CASSQGGNQPQHF. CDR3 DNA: TGTGCCAGCAGCCAGGGTGGCAATCAGCCCCAGCATTTT.

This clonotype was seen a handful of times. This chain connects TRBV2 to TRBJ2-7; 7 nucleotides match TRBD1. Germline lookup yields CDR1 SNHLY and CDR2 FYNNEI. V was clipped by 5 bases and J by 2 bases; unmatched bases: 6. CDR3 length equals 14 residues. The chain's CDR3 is CASSRQGAAYEQYF. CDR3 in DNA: TGTGCCAGCAGTCGACAGGGCGCCGCCTACGAGCAGTACTTC.

For the CDR3, the DNA is TGCAGCGTTCGATCGTACCCCAACGAGCAGTACTTC. This gives the protein CSVRSYPNEQYF. The V gene is TRBV29-1, the J gene TRBJ2-7; D is ambiguous. Trimming shortened V by 5 bases and J by 5 bases, and 13 bases separated the two germline ends. Germline CDR1 SQVTM, CDR2 ANQGSEA. The CDR3 runs 12 residues.

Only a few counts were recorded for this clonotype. CDR3 in DNA: TGTGCCAGCAGCGTAACCGGGACAGGGGCCACTGAAGCTTTCTTT. Amino acid sequence: CASSVTGTGATEAFF. J is TRBJ1-1 and V is TRBV5-5, with 10 bases that match TRBD1. CDR3 length equals 15 residues. The trim removed 4 bases at V and 4 bases at J, leaving 7 bases unmatched. Germline CDR1 is SGHKS and CDR2 is YYEKEE (reference sequence). The complete variable domain, with remaining parts taken from reference TRBV5-5 and TRBJ1-1, reads DAGVTQSPTHLIKTRGQQVTLRCSPISGHKSVSWYQQVLGQGPQFIFQYYEKEERGRGNFPDRFSARQFPNYSSELNVNALLLGDSALYLCASSVTGTGATEAFFGQGTRLTVV.

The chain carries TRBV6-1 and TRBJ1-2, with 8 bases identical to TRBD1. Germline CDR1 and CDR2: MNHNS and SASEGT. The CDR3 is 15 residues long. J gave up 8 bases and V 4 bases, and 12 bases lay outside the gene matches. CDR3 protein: CASSGRGQALFGYTF. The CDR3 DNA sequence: TGTGCCAGCAGTGGCAGGGGACAGGCGCTATTCGGCTACACCTTC.

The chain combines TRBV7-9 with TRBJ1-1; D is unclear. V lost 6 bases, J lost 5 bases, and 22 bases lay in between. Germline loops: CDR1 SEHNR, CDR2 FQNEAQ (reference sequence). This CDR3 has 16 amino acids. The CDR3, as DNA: TGTGCCAGCAGGTCTCCAGACGCGGTTTTTGAGACTGAAGCTTTCTTT. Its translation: CASRSPDAVFETEAFF.

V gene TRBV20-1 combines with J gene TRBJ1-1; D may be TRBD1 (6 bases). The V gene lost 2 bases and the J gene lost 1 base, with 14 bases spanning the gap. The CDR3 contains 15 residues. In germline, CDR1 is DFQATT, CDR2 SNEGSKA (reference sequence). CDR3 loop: CSARFGGARNTEAFF. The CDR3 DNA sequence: TGCAGTGCTAGATTTGGGGGGGCTCGGAACACTGAAGCTTTCTTT.

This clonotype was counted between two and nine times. CDR3 sequence: CASSLQLGDQPQHF. The CDR3 coding sequence is TGTGCCAGCAGCTTACAACTGGGGGATCAGCCCCAGCATTTT. This chain joins TRBV7-2 and TRBJ1-5, with D possibly being TRBD1 (5 bases). CDR3 size: 14 residues. V was shortened by 2 bases and J by 5 bases, with 10 bases between the two germline ends. Per the germline V gene, CDR1 is SGHTA and CDR2 is FQGNSA.

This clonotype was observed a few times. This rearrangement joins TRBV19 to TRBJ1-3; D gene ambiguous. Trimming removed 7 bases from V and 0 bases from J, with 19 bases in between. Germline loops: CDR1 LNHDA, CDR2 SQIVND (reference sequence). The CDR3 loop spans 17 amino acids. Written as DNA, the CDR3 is TGTGCCAGTACACCCCGTGGCAGCGCGCACTCTGGAAACACCATATATTTT. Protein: CASTPRGSAHSGNTIYF.

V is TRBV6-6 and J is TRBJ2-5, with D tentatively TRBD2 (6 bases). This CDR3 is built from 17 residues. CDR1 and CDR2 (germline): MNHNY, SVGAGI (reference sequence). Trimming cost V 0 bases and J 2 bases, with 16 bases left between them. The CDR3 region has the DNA TGTGCCAGCAGTTACTCGATAGTTGGGACTTATCAAGAGACCCAGTACTTC. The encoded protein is CASSYSIVGTYQETQYF.